This T cell receptor (beta chain) was recorded in a study of Graves' ophthalmopathy and Graves' hyperthyroidism. Regarding the study as a whole: Distinction of ophthalmopathy from stable hyperthyroidism by a 13-signature model reached 85% to 90% sensitivity and more than 65% specificity. Also, most clonotypes expanded in the thyroid above 0.001 frequency appeared in blood.

Amplification targeted the TCR beta CDR3 regions, with RNA transcripts as the source material. The library came from an HTBI-primed first-round RT-PCR and a second-round multiplex PCR. TCRdb re-analysed the multiplex PCR reads in MiXCR, keeping a single row per CDR3 protein. Of roughly 300,000 distinct CDR3 sequences listed, roughly 15% were seen once; the top ten hold about 12%. The table lists this clonotype with many counts. Its target is not known. Germline loops: CDR1 SGHRS, CDR2 YFSETQ. The CDR3 is 14 amino acids. V lost 6 bases and J lost 2; bases outside the gene matches: 5. The J gene is TRBJ2-7, the V gene TRBV5-1, with TRBD1 matching over 10 bases. Source material: peripheral blood. The sequence came from an adult man with Graves' ophthalmopathy. The CDR3 DNA reads as TGCGCCAGCACCATTGGGACAGGGGCCTACGAGCAGTACTTC. Amino acids: CASTIGTGAYEQYF.